The sequence of this T cell receptor beta chain was determined in a study of T-cell memory formation after mild COVID-19. This clonotype occurred many times. Via MiXCR, TCRdb re-called the 5' RACE reads, giving one row per CDR3 protein. The sample carries fewer than 700,000 distinct CDR3 sequences, approximately 19% recorded once. This CDR3 has 10 amino acids. From germline, CDR1 is SQVTM and CDR2 ANQGSEA. Trimming took 6 bases from V and 6 from J, leaving 9 bases between them. The sequence was obtained from an adult woman who had mild COVID-19 (a few samples of this study predate the infection). Cell type and time point are not known. Sequenced: PBMCs or a T cell subset sorted from them (not recorded which). The chain uses TRBV29-1 and TRBJ2-7; D gene ambiguous. The CDR3 DNA sequence: TGCAGCGTGCTGGATGTCGAGCAGTACTTC. Its translation: CSVLDVEQYF.